This T cell receptor (beta chain) was recovered during a study of T cell changes during pregnancy in multiple sclerosis. This table comes from immunoSEQ multiplex PCR, and its TCRdb copy is limited to in-frame clones, with some not included. This sample has under 80,000 clones, with 70% to 90% found just once. V trimming: 8 bases; J trimming: 3 bases; junction bases outside the gene matches: 10. This CDR3 region has 14 residues. Germline V gene data show CDR1 as MNHNS and CDR2 as SASEGT. The starting material was peripheral blood, obtained in the first trimester of pregnancy. The clonotype was recovered from a female donor with multiple sclerosis, enrolled in a pregnancy study. V and J are TRBV6-1 and TRBJ2-7; 7 bases match TRBD2. CDR3 residues: CASCREGGFYEQYF. The CDR3 DNA follows: TGTGCCAGCTGCAGGGAGGGCGGGTTCTACGAGCAGTACTTC.